The 21 T cell receptor beta chains below all came from one sample that was sequenced in a study of shared T cell receptors in the human thymus. Produced via immunoSEQ multiplex PCR; TCRdb's table is partial and in-frame only. The table shows over 350,000 clones, with around 95% occurring only once. Sample: thymocytes. Receptor source: a human donor.

The chain links TRBV6-5 to TRBJ2-7, with D unclear. CDR1 is MNHEY, CDR2 SVGAGI, per germline. The CDR3 is 16 amino acids. V lost 2 bases and J 0 bases, leaving 14 bases between the germline ends. CDR3 residues: CASSYRAFAPSYEQYF. The CDR3 DNA reads as TGTGCCAGCAGTTACAGGGCCTTCGCTCCCTCCTACGAGCAGTACTTC.

V and J are TRBV4-3 and TRBJ2-5; 7 nucleotides line up with TRBD1. The DNA end lines up better with TRBJ2-7; the J call may be wrong. From germline, CDR1 is LGHNA and CDR2 YSLEER. The CDR3 spans 15 residues. The CDR3 DNA sequence: TGCGCCAGCAGCCAGACCCAGACAGGGACGGACGAGCAGTACTTC. This translates into CASSQTQTGTDEQYF.

The chain has TRBV14 and TRBJ2-3; TRBD2 agrees at 14 bases. The V gene's germline CDR1 is SGHDN and CDR2 FVKESK. With 3 bases clipped from V and 5 bases from J, the junction kept 7 bases outside the gene matches. This CDR3 is built from 17 residues. The CDR3 region is CASSHITGLAGVDTQYF. In nucleotides, the CDR3 is TGTGCCAGCAGCCACATTACGGGACTAGCGGGAGTAGATACGCAGTATTTT.

The CDR3 bases are TGTGCCAGCAGCGGAGGTCTGGCGGGAGAACGGAATGAGCAGTTCTTC. It codes for CASSGGLAGERNEQFF. This chain links TRBV9 with TRBJ2-1; 7 nucleotides match TRBD2. CDR3 length: 16 residues. CDR1 is SGDLS, CDR2 YYNGEE, per germline. J was trimmed by 7 bases and V by 3 bases; bases with no gene match: 13.

This rearrangement joins TRBV5-4 to TRBJ2-7, with 8 positions matching TRBD2. There are 15 residues in the CDR3. Per the germline V gene, CDR1 is SGHNT and CDR2 is YYREEE (reference sequence). J gave up 5 bases and V 1 base, and 8 bases lay outside the gene matches. This CDR3 is CASSLLAGGLNEQYF. CDR3 bases: TGTGCCAGCAGCTTGTTGGCGGGAGGCCTTAACGAGCAGTACTTC.

Concerning this clone itself: Within the sample, other DNA sequences also encode this same CDR3. The CDR3, as DNA: TGTGCCAGCAGCTTAACAGGGGTCCACGAGCAGTACTTC. Protein: CASSLTGVHEQYF. This chain joins TRBV7-9 and TRBJ2-7; 7 positions agree with TRBD1. The J segment lost 5 bases and the V segment lost 2 bases, leaving 3 bases of the junction unmatched. The V gene's germline CDR1 is SEHNR and CDR2 FQNEAQ (reference sequence). This CDR3 is built from 13 residues.

Of note for this clone: The junction and the germline gene differ at one end; a read error may be behind it. The rearrangement uses TRBV19 and TRBJ2-3; D perhaps matches TRBD2 (6 bases). Germline values: CDR1 LNHDA, CDR2 SQIVND (reference sequence). The CDR3 contains 18 residues. CDR3 nucleotide sequence: TGTGCCAGTAGGATAGCAGGAGGGCCCTCTCGGGGCACAGATACGCAGTATTTT. It encodes CASRIAGGPSRGTDTQYF.

The chain joins TRBV28 to TRBJ2-3, with TRBD2 matching over 12 bases. Germline V gene lookup returns CDR1 MDHEN and CDR2 SYDVKM. The CDR3 spans 17 residues. V shed 3 bases and J 2 bases; nucleotides not matched to a gene: 6. The CDR3 nucleotides read TGTGCCAGCAGTTTCCTCTCTAGCGGGAGGGTCACAGATACGCAGTATTTT. It encodes CASSFLSSGRVTDTQYF.

This chain links TRBV28 with TRBJ1-1, with D possibly matching TRBD1 (5 bases). Trimming left V 4 bases short and J 5 bases short, with 20 bases between. The CDR3 loop spans 16 amino acids. Germline CDR1 MDHEN, CDR2 SYDVKM. CDR3 loop: CASSSQAEGATTEAFF. The CDR3 DNA is TGTGCCAGCAGTTCCCAGGCGGAAGGGGCGACTACTGAAGCTTTCTTT.

V is TRBV29-1 and J is TRBJ1-1; D gene unclear. Germline assignment: CDR1 SQVTM and CDR2 ANQGSEA. Between the trimmed V and J ends, which lost 4 bases and 1 base, there was a span of 7 bases. The CDR3 extends over 12 amino acids. CDR3 residues: CSVVGRNTEAFF. The CDR3 DNA is TGCAGCGTTGTCGGACGGAACACTGAAGCTTTCTTT.

The chain joins TRBV4-1 to TRBJ2-3; no definite D call. CDR1 is MGHRA, CDR2 YSYEKL, per germline. Trimming stripped 1 base from V and 1 base from J, with 18 bases between. This CDR3 has 18 residues. As DNA, the CDR3 is TGCGCCAGCAGCCAAGGGCCAGGAATTTTAAGGCGCACAGATACGCAGTATTTT. Its protein product is CASSQGPGILRRTDTQYF.

The sample holds one count of this clone. The chain carries TRBV4-1 and TRBJ2-5; D not resolved. Germline CDR1 MGHRA, CDR2 YSYEKL. The CDR3 is 15 residues long. V lost 0 bases to trimming and J lost 2 bases, with 10 bases between them. The CDR3 region is CASSQDGNSQETQYF. In DNA form, the CDR3 reads TGCGCCAGCAGCCAAGATGGGAACAGTCAAGAGACCCAGTACTTC.

The V call is TRBV10-2, the J call TRBJ2-2, with 7 bases fitting TRBD2. Germline V gene sequence: CDR1 WSHSY, CDR2 SAAADI. The CDR3 sequence is 16 residues long. J lost 6 bases, V lost 1 base, and 8 bases had no gene match. The CDR3 sequence is CASSELGRERAGELFF. As DNA, the CDR3 is TGCGCCAGCAGTGAGTTGGGGCGGGAGAGAGCCGGGGAGCTGTTTTTT.

This clone was seen only a few times. The CDR3 loop reads CASSPSDRVGNTEAFF. The CDR3 DNA sequence: TGTGCCAGCAGTCCAAGTGACAGGGTAGGGAACACTGAAGCTTTCTTT. V and J are TRBV28 and TRBJ1-1; 7 bases are shared with TRBD1. Unmatched junction bases numbered 10, after V lost 5 bases and J lost 1 base. Germline V lookup: CDR1 MDHEN, CDR2 SYDVKM. The CDR3 has 16 amino acids.

The V gene is TRBV7-9, the J gene TRBJ2-7, with D possibly being TRBD2 (6 bases). CDR3 length equals 16 residues. V lost 5 bases to trimming and J lost 2 bases, with 19 bases between them. The germline CDR1 and CDR2 sequences are SEHNR and FQNEAQ (reference sequence). The CDR3, as DNA: TGTGCCAGCAGCGCGGGACTTGCGAAAACTCCCTACGAGCAGTACTTC. Protein product: CASSAGLAKTPYEQYF.

The gene calls are TRBV7-2 and TRBJ2-4, with D possibly TRBD2 on 7 matching bases. Per germline, CDR1 SGHTA and CDR2 FQGNSA. The CDR3 totals 15 residues. V was cut by 2 bases and J by 6 bases, with 14 bases left in between. CDR3 nucleotide sequence: TGTGCCAGCAGCTTAATAACGGGGGGCACAAACATTCAGTACTTC. Its translation: CASSLITGGTNIQYF.

The chain is built from TRBV27 and TRBJ1-2; TRBD1 matches 9 bases. With V trimmed by 5 bases and J by 4 bases, 14 bases remained unmatched. CDR1 MNHEY and CDR2 SMNVEV come from the germline V gene (reference sequence). This CDR3 is built from 17 residues. CDR3 in amino acids: CASSAGTGSPESYGYTF. As DNA, the CDR3 is TGTGCCAGCAGTGCCGGGACAGGGTCCCCCGAGTCCTATGGCTACACCTTC.

V is TRBV18 and J is TRBJ2-7; 8 positions agree with TRBD2. The CDR3 length is 17 residues. CDR1 KGHSH and CDR2 LQKENI come from the germline V gene. Trimming cost V 5 bases and J 3 bases; bases outside gene matches: 15. CDR3 coding DNA: TGTGCCAGCTCAACTCCCCCGACCGGGACTAGGCGCTACGAGCAGTACTTC. Its translation is CASSTPPTGTRRYEQYF.

V usage is TRBV11-2 and J usage is TRBJ2-7, with 9 positions matching TRBD1. The CDR3 runs to 13 residues. Germline V gene lookup returns CDR1 SGHAT and CDR2 FQNNGV. V trimming: 5 bases; J trimming: 4 bases; junction bases outside the gene matches: 3. The CDR3, as DNA: TGTGCCAGCAGCGTGGGACAGGGTTACGAGCAGTACTTC. Residues: CASSVGQGYEQYF.

The genes are TRBV29-1 and TRBJ1-1; 7 nucleotides agree with TRBD1. V trimming: 5 bases; J trimming: 1 base; junction bases outside the gene matches: 4. The CDR3 consists of 13 residues. Germline V gene lookup returns CDR1 SQVTM and CDR2 ANQGSEA. CDR3 DNA sequence: TGCAGCGTTACCCGGGACAGGAACACTGAAGCTTTCTTT. Protein product: CSVTRDRNTEAFF.

The chain joins TRBV30 to TRBJ1-4, with a weak D call TRBD1 (5 bases). The CDR3 extends over 14 amino acids. Germline lookup yields CDR1 GTSNPN and CDR2 SVGIG (reference sequence). Trimming shortened V by 8 bases and J by 6 bases, and 19 bases separated the two germline ends. The CDR3 loop is CAGESLGHYEKLFF. Here the CDR3 DNA reads TGTGCCGGAGAATCTCTCGGACACTATGAAAAACTGTTTTTT.